This is a list of T cell receptor beta chains from one sample in a study of shared clonotypes between healthy human individuals. Here immunoSEQ multiplex PCR was the method, and the copy in TCRdb shows in-frame clones only, minus some. The sample holds over 1.5 million clones, 95% to 99% seen once. Sequencing was done on a sample of naive CD4+ T cells sorted from blood. The receptors were gathered from a man aged 25 to 45 in good health. CDR3s leave out the opening cysteine and the closing phenylalanine or tryptophan. For some rows the clone size is stated as once, few or many, or as a class when expanded; others skip it.

j_call: TRBJ1-5; clone_size: NA; v_call: TRBV25-1; cdr3_aa: ARRLGGRKNQPQH
j_call: TRBJ1-1; clone_size: NA; v_call: TRBV7-9; cdr3_aa: ASSASGGGTEAF
j_call: TRBJ2-1; clone_size: NA; v_call: TRBV2; cdr3_aa: ASRFSSGGGNEQF
j_call: TRBJ2-3; clone_size: NA; v_call: TRBV18; cdr3_aa: ASSLKHEGVTQY
j_call: TRBJ2-3; clone_size: NA; v_call: TRBV28; cdr3_aa: ASSLQGSTDTQY
j_call: TRBJ2-7; clone_size: once; v_call: TRBV6-5; cdr3_aa: AIGGQGSEQY
j_call: TRBJ1-2; clone_size: NA; v_call: TRBV12-1; cdr3_aa: ASSSPGRTT
j_call: TRBJ2-7; clone_size: NA; v_call: TRBV9; cdr3_aa: ASSVAGPGEQY
j_call: TRBJ2-2; clone_size: NA; v_call: TRBV10-3; cdr3_aa: AISGTSGRSVTGELF
j_call: TRBJ2-1; clone_size: NA; v_call: TRBV9; cdr3_aa: ASSAEGAEYNEQF
j_call: TRBJ1-3; clone_size: NA; v_call: TRBV4-2; cdr3_aa: ASTDTGNTIY
j_call: TRBJ2-7; clone_size: NA; v_call: TRBV9; cdr3_aa: ASSTTGTSGSWGTEQY
j_call: TRBJ2-7; clone_size: NA; v_call: TRBV5-3; cdr3_aa: ARSLLSGTYEQY
j_call: TRBJ1-5; clone_size: NA; v_call: TRBV9; cdr3_aa: ASSPRGEWGQPQH
j_call: TRBJ2-7; clone_size: NA; v_call: TRBV15; cdr3_aa: ATSRDVSGSYEQY
j_call: TRBJ2-1; clone_size: NA; v_call: TRBV15; cdr3_aa: ATSMSSYNEQF
j_call: TRBJ2-6; clone_size: NA; v_call: TRBV5-1; cdr3_aa: ASSLVSSGANVLT
j_call: TRBJ2-5; clone_size: NA; v_call: TRBV10-2; cdr3_aa: ASSDRGDQY
j_call: TRBJ1-1; clone_size: NA; v_call: TRBV28; cdr3_aa: ASSFLVSEAF
j_call: TRBJ2-3; clone_size: NA; v_call: TRBV5-1; cdr3_aa: ASSLGRGVVVTQY
j_call: TRBJ2-7; clone_size: once; v_call: TRBV6-5; cdr3_aa: ASSFGQGEQY
j_call: TRBJ2-1; clone_size: NA; v_call: TRBV18; cdr3_aa: ASSPGRLSYNEQF
j_call: TRBJ2-2; clone_size: NA; v_call: TRBV5-1; cdr3_aa: ASSLGFGGAAGELF
j_call: TRBJ2-7; clone_size: NA; v_call: TRBV7-9; cdr3_aa: ASSSAGTLGEQY
j_call: TRBJ2-7; clone_size: NA; v_call: TRBV10-1; cdr3_aa: ASSRDTSYEQY
j_call: TRBJ2-1; clone_size: once; v_call: TRBV7-2; cdr3_aa: ASSLLGGTGEQF
j_call: TRBJ2-2; clone_size: NA; v_call: TRBV2; cdr3_aa: ASSGGVTGELF
j_call: TRBJ2-7; clone_size: NA; v_call: TRBV10-3; cdr3_aa: AIGKTANYEQY
j_call: TRBJ1-2; clone_size: NA; v_call: TRBV4-1; cdr3_aa: ASSQTQGSGGYT
j_call: TRBJ2-3; clone_size: NA; v_call: TRBV6-4; cdr3_aa: ASRQRAGLAGGTDTQY
j_call: TRBJ1-4; clone_size: NA; v_call: TRBV7-9; cdr3_aa: ASSPADSSNEKLF
j_call: TRBJ2-2; clone_size: few; v_call: TRBV7-9; cdr3_aa: ASRVTGELF
j_call: TRBJ2-1; clone_size: NA; v_call: TRBV7-2; cdr3_aa: ASSRELADSEQF
j_call: TRBJ2-1; clone_size: NA; v_call: TRBV28; cdr3_aa: ASSLSRGLSYNEQF
j_call: TRBJ2-1; clone_size: NA; v_call: TRBV18; cdr3_aa: ASSPASGRQYNEQF
j_call: TRBJ2-2; clone_size: few; v_call: TRBV27; cdr3_aa: ATRVSGELF
j_call: TRBJ2-2; clone_size: NA; v_call: TRBV15; cdr3_aa: ATRVRGTGELF